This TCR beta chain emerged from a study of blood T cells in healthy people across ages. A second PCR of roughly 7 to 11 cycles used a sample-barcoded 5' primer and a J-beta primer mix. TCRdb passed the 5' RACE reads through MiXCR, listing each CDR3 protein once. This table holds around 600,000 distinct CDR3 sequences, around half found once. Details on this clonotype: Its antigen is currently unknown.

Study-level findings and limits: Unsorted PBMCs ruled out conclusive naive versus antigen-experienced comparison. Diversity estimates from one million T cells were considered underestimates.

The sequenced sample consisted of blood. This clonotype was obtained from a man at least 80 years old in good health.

The CDR3 DNA is TGTGCCAGCAGCTTAGCGGTAGGTCTGAACACTGAAGCTTTCTTT. Protein sequence: CASSLAVGLNTEAFF. This sequence joins TRBV13 and TRBJ1-1, with no clear D. Germline CDR1 reads PRHDT; CDR2 reads FYEKMQ (reference sequence). The CDR3 covers 15 residues. V gave up 1 base and J gave up 0 bases, with 9 bases separating them.